These 15 T cell receptor beta chains originate from one sample sequenced in a study of cytomegalovirus exposure and HLA in healthy donors. Researchers ran the PCR with 60 Vbeta and 13 Jbeta primers. Only in-frame clones appear in the TCRdb table, and some are missing; sequencing was by immunoSEQ multiplex PCR. The sample records 170,000 or so clones, roughly 84% being singletons. The sample consisted of PBMCs. The receptors here all came from a boy aged 2 to 10 in good health and CMV-seronegative.

The rearrangement links TRBV5-1 to TRBJ2-5, with 7 bases fitting TRBD1. The germline gives CDR1 SGHRS, CDR2 YFSETQ. CDR3 length equals 13 residues. V dropped 4 bases and J dropped 11; count of bases not matched to a gene: 11. Written as DNA, the CDR3 is TGCGCCAGCAGCATAGGACAGGCGACAGAGCAGTACTTC. Translation gives CASSIGQATEQYF.

The rearrangement links TRBV18 to TRBJ2-7; TRBD1 is a possible D gene (5 bases). Trimming shortened V by 2 bases and J by 2 bases, and 10 bases separated the two germline ends. Germline V gene sequence: CDR1 KGHSH, CDR2 LQKENI. CDR3 length: 14 amino acids. As DNA, the CDR3 is TGTGCCAGCTCACCAGGTACAGGAGCCTACGAGCAGTACTTC. Its protein is CASSPGTGAYEQYF.

J is TRBJ2-2 and V is TRBV9, with a weak D call TRBD2 (5 bases). The CDR3 spans 15 residues. V was cut by 0 bases and J by 6 bases, with 12 bases left in between. The germline gives CDR1 SGDLS, CDR2 YYNGEE. The CDR3 sequence: CASSVGQRRPGELFF. Written as DNA, the CDR3 is TGTGCCAGCAGCGTAGGGCAGCGGAGGCCCGGGGAGCTGTTTTTT.

V and J are TRBV25-1 and TRBJ1-1; D not certain. The CDR3 is 11 amino acids. Between the trimmed V and J ends, which lost 6 bases and 7 bases, there was a span of 9 bases. CDR1 and CDR2 (germline): MGHDK, SYGVNS. This CDR3 is CASRYADEAFF. DNA of the CDR3: TGTGCCAGCAGGTACGCGGATGAAGCTTTCTTT.

The chain joins TRBV2 to TRBJ2-5; 7 nucleotides agree with TRBD2. Germline values: CDR1 SNHLY, CDR2 FYNNEI. The CDR3 has 18 residues. The J segment lost 4 bases and the V segment lost 5 bases, leaving 19 bases of the junction unmatched. The CDR3 loop reads CASSWLREGRDPTETQYF. CDR3 DNA sequence: TGTGCCAGCAGTTGGTTAAGGGAGGGCAGGGACCCCACAGAGACCCAGTACTTC.

This sequence joins TRBV14 and TRBJ2-7; maybe TRBD2 (6 bases). The CDR3 is made up of 14 amino acids. Trimming stripped 2 bases from V and 6 bases from J, with 14 bases between. Looked up from germline, CDR1 is SGHDN and CDR2 is FVKESK. CDR3 DNA: TGTGCCAGCAGCCAATCAACGGGAGCGGTCGAGCAGTACTTC. It encodes CASSQSTGAVEQYF. Combining the CDR3 with reference TRBV14 and TRBJ2-7 gives the whole variable domain EAGVTQFPSHSVIEKGQTVTLRCDPISGHDNLYWYRRVMGKEIKFLLHFVKESKQDESGMPNNRFLAERTGGTYSTLKVQPAELEDSGVYFCASSQSTGAVEQYFGPGTRLTVT.

This clone was observed a single time. The chain recombines TRBV4-2 with TRBJ2-7; a possible D gene is TRBD2 (6 bases). Germline CDR1 LGHNA, CDR2 YNFKEQ. CDR3 length: 14 amino acids. Trimming left V 4 bases short and J 6 bases short, with 16 bases between. The CDR3 region is CASSPAGGRVEQYF. The DNA for the CDR3 is TGTGCCAGCAGCCCTGCCGGGGGAAGGGTCGAGCAGTACTTC.

V usage is TRBV10-1 and J usage is TRBJ1-4; D perhaps matches TRBD1 (5 bases). Deletions cut 0 bases from V and 4 bases from J, with 9 bases between. The CDR3 has 15 residues. Germline V gene lookup returns CDR1 WNHNN and CDR2 SYGVQD (reference sequence). The CDR3 sequence: CASSESSGNNEKLFF. CDR3 bases: TGCGCCAGCAGTGAGTCTTCAGGGAATAATGAAAAACTGTTTTTT.

V usage is TRBV13 and J usage is TRBJ2-1; perhaps TRBD2 as D (6 bases). Trimming removed 2 bases from V and 9 bases from J, with 14 bases in between. This CDR3 region has 14 residues. Germline CDR1 PRHDT, CDR2 FYEKMQ (reference sequence). The CDR3 DNA sequence: TGTGCCAGCAGCTTATACATCCCCGGGAGTGAGCAGTTCTTC. This codes for CASSLYIPGSEQFF.

This chain uses TRBV5-1 with TRBJ1-3, with TRBD1 matching over 7 bases. CDR3 length: 16 amino acids. V trimming: 4 bases; J trimming: 4 bases; junction bases outside the gene matches: 11. The V gene's germline CDR1 is SGHRS and CDR2 YFSETQ. The CDR3 protein is CASSVTGTVAGNTIYF. The DNA of the CDR3 is TGCGCCAGCAGCGTGACAGGGACAGTCGCCGGAAACACCATATATTTT.

J is TRBJ2-3 and V is TRBV4-1, with 9 bases fitting TRBD1. Per the germline V gene, CDR1 is MGHRA and CDR2 is YSYEKL. This CDR3 contains 16 residues. With V trimmed by 4 bases and J by 2 bases, 7 bases remained unmatched. CDR3 in DNA: TGCGCCAGCAGCCGATTGGGACAGGGCCTCACAGATACGCAGTATTTT. Translation gives CASSRLGQGLTDTQYF.

This clone was observed a handful of times. V and J are TRBV27 and TRBJ1-5; tentative D call: TRBD1 (5 bases). V was cut by 5 bases and J by 2 bases, with 19 bases left in between. The CDR3 consists of 17 residues. Germline CDR1 reads MNHEY; CDR2 reads SMNVEV (reference sequence). Written as DNA, the CDR3 is TGTGCCAGCAGTAAACTGCTCGGGGGGGACGGCAATCAGCCCCAGCATTTT. Amino acids: CASSKLLGGDGNQPQHF.

This clone turned up a few times. This chain connects TRBV5-1 to TRBJ2-7; the match to TRBD2 covers 11 bases. CDR1 SGHRS and CDR2 YFSETQ come from the germline V gene. The CDR3 has 16 residues. V shed 5 bases and J 6 bases; nucleotides not matched to a gene: 13. The CDR3 loop is CASRRVLAGDGSEQYF. In DNA, the CDR3 is TGCGCCAGCAGGAGGGTACTAGCGGGAGACGGCTCCGAGCAGTACTTC.

This rearrangement joins TRBV7-8 to TRBJ2-7, with a possible D match to TRBD2 (5 bases). Germline CDR1 reads SGHVS; CDR2 reads FQNEAQ. V dropped 4 bases and J dropped 0 bases, with 16 bases sitting between them. The CDR3 consists of 16 residues. This CDR3 is CASSSLRAASSYEQYF. CDR3 DNA sequence: TGTGCCAGCAGCTCCCTCCGAGCGGCGAGCTCCTACGAGCAGTACTTC.

This clone has a single count. The gene calls are TRBV9 and TRBJ2-3, with 10 bases lining up with TRBD2. Trimming cost V 3 bases and J 4 bases; bases outside gene matches: 5. CDR1 and CDR2 from the germline V gene are SGDLS and YYNGEE. The CDR3 length is 15 residues. The CDR3 nucleotides are TGTGCCAGCAGCGCAGGACTAGCGGTCGCAGATACGCAGTATTTT. The encoded protein is CASSAGLAVADTQYF.